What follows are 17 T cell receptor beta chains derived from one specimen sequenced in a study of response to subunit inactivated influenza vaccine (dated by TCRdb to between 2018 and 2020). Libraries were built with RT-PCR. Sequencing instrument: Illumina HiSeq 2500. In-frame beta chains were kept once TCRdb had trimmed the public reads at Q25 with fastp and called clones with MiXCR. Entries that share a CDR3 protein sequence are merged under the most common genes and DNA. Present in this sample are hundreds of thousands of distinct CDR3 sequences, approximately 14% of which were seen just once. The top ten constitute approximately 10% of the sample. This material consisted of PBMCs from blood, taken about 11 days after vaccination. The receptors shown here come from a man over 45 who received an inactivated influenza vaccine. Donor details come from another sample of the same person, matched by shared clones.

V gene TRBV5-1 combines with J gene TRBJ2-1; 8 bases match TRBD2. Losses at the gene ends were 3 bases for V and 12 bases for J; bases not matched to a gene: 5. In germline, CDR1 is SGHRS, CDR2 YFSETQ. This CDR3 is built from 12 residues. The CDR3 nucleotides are TGCGCCAGCAGCTCGTCGGGGGGGCCGCAGTTCTTC. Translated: CASSSSGGPQFF.

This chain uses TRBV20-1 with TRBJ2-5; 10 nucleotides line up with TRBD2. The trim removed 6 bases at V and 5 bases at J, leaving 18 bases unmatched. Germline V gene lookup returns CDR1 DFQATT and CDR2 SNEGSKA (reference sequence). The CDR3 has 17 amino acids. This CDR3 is CSATQGVASGSWETQYF. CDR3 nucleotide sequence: TGCAGTGCAACTCAGGGGGTTGCTAGCGGGAGTTGGGAGACCCAGTACTTC.

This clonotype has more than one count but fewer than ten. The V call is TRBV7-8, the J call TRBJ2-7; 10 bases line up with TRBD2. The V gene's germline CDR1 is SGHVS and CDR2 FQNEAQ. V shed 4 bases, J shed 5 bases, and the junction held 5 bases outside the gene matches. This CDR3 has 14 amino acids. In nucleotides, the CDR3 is TGTGCCAGCAGCTCTAGCGGGGGATGGAACGAGCAGTACTTC. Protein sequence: CASSSSGGWNEQYF.

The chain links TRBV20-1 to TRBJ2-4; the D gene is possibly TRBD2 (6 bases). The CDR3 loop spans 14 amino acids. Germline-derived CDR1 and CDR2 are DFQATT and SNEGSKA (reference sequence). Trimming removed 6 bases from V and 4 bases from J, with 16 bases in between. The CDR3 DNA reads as TGCAGTGCAGGACTACCGAAAGAAAAAAACATTCAGTACTTC. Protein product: CSAGLPKEKNIQYF.

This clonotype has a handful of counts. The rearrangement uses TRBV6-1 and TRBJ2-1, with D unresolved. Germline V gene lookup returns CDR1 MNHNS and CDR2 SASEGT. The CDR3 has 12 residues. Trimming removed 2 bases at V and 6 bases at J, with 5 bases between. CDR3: CASSEFINEQFF. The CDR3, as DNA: TGTGCCAGCAGTGAATTTATCAATGAGCAGTTCTTC.

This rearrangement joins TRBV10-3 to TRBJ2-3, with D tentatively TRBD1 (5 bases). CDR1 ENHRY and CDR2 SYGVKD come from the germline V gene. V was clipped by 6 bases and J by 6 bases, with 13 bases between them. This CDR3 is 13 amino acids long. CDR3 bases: TGTGCCATCAGCCTATCCCCAGGGGATACGCAGTATTTT. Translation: CAISLSPGDTQYF.

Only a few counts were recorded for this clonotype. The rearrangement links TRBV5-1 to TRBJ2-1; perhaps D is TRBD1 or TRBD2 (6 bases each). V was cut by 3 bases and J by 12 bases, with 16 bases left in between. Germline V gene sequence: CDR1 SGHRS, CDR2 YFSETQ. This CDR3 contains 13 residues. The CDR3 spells CASSSGALARQFF. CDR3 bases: TGCGCCAGCAGCTCAGGGGCTCTAGCGCGGCAGTTCTTC. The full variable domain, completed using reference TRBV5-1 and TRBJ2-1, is KAGVTQTPRYLIKTRGQQVTLSCSPISGHRSVSWYQQTPGQGLQFLFEYFSETQRNKGNFPGRFSGRQFSNSRSEMNVSTLELGDSALYLCASSSGALARQFFGPGTRLTVL.

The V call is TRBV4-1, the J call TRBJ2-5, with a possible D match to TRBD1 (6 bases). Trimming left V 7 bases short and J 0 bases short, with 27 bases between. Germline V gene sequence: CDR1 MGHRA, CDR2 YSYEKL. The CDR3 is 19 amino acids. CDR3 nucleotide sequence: TGCGCCAGCACCCAGGTGTGGTTAGGGACACCATGGTACCAAGAGACCCAGTACTTC. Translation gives CASTQVWLGTPWYQETQYF.

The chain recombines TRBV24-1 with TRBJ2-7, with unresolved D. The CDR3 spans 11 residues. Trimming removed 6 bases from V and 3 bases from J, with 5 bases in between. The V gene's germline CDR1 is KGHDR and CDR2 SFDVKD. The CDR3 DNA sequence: TGTGCCACCAGTTCCCTCTACGAGCAGTACTTC. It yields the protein CATSSLYEQYF.

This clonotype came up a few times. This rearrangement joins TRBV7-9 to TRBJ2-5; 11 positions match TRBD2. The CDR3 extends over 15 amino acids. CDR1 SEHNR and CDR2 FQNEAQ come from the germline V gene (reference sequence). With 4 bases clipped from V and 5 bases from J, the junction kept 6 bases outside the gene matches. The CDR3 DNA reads TGTGCCAGCAGCTCCCTAGCGGGGGGCGTGGAGACCCAGTACTTC. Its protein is CASSSLAGGVETQYF.

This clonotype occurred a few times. This CDR3 reads CASSSKTGGAETQYF. Here the CDR3 DNA reads TGTGCCAGCAGTTCTAAGACAGGGGGCGCCGAGACCCAGTACTTC. This chain joins TRBV7-9 and TRBJ2-5, with 10 nucleotides matching TRBD1. V lost 6 bases to trimming and J lost 5 bases; unmatched junction nucleotides: 9. The CDR3 is made up of 15 amino acids. CDR1 is SEHNR and CDR2 is FQNEAQ in the germline V gene (reference sequence).

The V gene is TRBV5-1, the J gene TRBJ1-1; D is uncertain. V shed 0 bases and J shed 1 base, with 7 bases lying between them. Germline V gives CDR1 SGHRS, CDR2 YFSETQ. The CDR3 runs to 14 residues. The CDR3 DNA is TGCGCCAGCAGCTTGGATACGGGGAACACTGAAGCTTTCTTT. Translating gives CASSLDTGNTEAFF.

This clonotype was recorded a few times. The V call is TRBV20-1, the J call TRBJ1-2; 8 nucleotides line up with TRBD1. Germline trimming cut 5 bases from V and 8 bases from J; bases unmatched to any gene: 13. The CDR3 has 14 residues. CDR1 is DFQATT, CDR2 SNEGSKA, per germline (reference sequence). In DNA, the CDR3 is TGCAGTGCTTTAGTGCGGACAGGGATGGAAGGCTACACCTTC. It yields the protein CSALVRTGMEGYTF.

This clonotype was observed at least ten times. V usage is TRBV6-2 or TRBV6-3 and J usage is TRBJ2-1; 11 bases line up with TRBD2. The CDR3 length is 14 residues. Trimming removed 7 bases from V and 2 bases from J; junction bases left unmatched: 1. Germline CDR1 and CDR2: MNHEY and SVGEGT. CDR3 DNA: TGTGCCAGCAAACTAGCGGGGGCCTACAATGAGCAGTTCTTC. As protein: CASKLAGAYNEQFF.

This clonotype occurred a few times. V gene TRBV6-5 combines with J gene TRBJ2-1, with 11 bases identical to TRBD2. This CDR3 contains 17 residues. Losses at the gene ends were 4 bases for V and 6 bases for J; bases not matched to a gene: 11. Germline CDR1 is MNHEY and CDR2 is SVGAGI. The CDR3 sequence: CASSSLGLAVVTNEQFF. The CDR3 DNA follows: TGTGCCAGCAGTTCACTGGGACTAGCGGTCGTGACCAATGAGCAGTTCTTC.

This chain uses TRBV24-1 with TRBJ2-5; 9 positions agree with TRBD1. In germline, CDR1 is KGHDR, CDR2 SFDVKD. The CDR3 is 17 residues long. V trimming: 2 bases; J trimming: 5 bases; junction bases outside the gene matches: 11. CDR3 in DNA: TGTGCCACCAGTGATTCGGGTCGGACAGGGGCCAGGGAGACCCAGTACTTC. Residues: CATSDSGRTGARETQYF.

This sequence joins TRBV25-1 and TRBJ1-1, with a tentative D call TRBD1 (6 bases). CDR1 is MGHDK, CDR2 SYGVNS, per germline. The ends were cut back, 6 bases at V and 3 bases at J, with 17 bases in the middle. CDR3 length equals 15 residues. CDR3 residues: CASSPSGGPYTEAFF. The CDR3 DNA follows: TGTGCCAGCAGCCCTAGCGGGGGGCCGTACACTGAAGCTTTCTTT.